A selection of T cell receptor beta chains follows, all from one sample in a study of beta chain features in type 1 diabetes. Profiling relied on immunoSEQ multiplex PCR, and the TCRdb table lists in-frame clones only, not all of them. This sample yields fewer than 550,000 clones, of which about 10% are seen a single time; around 0.05% belongs to the top ten. The specimen sequenced was naive CD4+ T cells from blood. Receptor source: a young woman in good health. Both conserved end residues are part of each CDR3. The D gene is left open where the match is weak. Clone size, where shown, is once, few, many, or a class for clones that have expanded.

V	length	D	size	J	CDR3	DNA
TRBV6-6	11	NA	many	TRBJ2-1	CASSSDNEQFF	TGTGCCAGCAGTTCCGACAATGAGCAGTTCTTC
TRBV5-6	15	TRBD1	few	TRBJ2-3	CASSWTGEGTDTQYF	TGTGCCAGCAGCTGGACAGGGGAAGGCACAGATACGCAGTATTTT
TRBV18	14	NA	few	TRBJ2-7	CASSPPAGSYEQYF	TGTGCCAGCTCACCACCGGCAGGCTCCTACGAGCAGTACTTC
TRBV19	14	NA	few	TRBJ2-3	CASESARATDTQYF	TGTGCCAGTGAATCAGCGAGAGCCACAGATACGCAGTATTTT
TRBV7-2	14	TRBD1	few	TRBJ2-5	CASSSDRAGKTQYF	TGTGCCAGCAGCTCGGACAGGGCGGGGAAGACCCAGTACTTC
TRBV20-1	11	NA	NA	TRBJ1-1	CSALRRAEAFF	TGCAGTGCCCTTCGGAGGGCTGAAGCTTTCTTT
TRBV9	15	TRBD2	NA	TRBJ2-2	CASSPRTSGTGELFF	TGTGCCAGCAGCCCTCGGACTAGCGGAACCGGGGAGCTGTTTTTT
TRBV18	15	NA	NA	TRBJ1-1	CASSPFQGWDTEAFF	TGTGCCAGCTCACCCTTCCAGGGATGGGACACTGAAGCTTTCTTT
TRBV18	16	NA	NA	TRBJ2-7	CASSPRTRENYYEQYF	TGTGCCAGCTCACCACGGACCAGAGAGAACTACTACGAGCAGTACTTC
TRBV18	15	NA	few	TRBJ2-7	CASSPGRRSSYEQYF	TGTGCCAGCTCACCGGGCCGGAGGAGCTCCTACGAGCAGTACTTC
TRBV7-8	15	NA	NA	TRBJ2-5	CASSPRPARQETQYF	TGTGCCAGCAGCCCGCGACCGGCACGCCAAGAGACCCAGTACTTC
TRBV27	16	NA	few	TRBJ2-3	CASSLGPGRFTDTQYF	TGTGCCAGCAGTTTAGGTCCAGGAAGGTTCACAGATACGCAGTATTTT
TRBV27	15	TRBD1	few	TRBJ2-7	CASSFLRDSSYEQYF	TGTGCCAGCAGTTTCCTAAGGGACAGCTCCTACGAGCAGTACTTC
TRBV14	13	NA	NA	TRBJ1-5	CASSQDRVGPQHF	TGTGCCAGCAGCCAAGATAGGGTCGGGCCCCAGCATTTT
TRBV28	14	TRBD2	NA	TRBJ2-1	CASSYASGDNEQFF	TGTGCCAGCAGTTACGCTAGCGGGGACAATGAGCAGTTCTTC
TRBV28	13	NA	NA	TRBJ1-5	CASSQWSNQPQHF	TGTGCCAGCAGTCAATGGAGCAATCAGCCCCAGCATTTT
TRBV21-1	15	NA	few	TRBJ2-4	CASKLAGGAKNIQYF	TGTGCCAGCAAACTAGCGGGGGGAGCCAAAAACATTCAGTACTTC
TRBV28	16	TRBD1	NA	TRBJ2-2	CASSLKGQGFHGELFF	TGTGCCAGCAGTTTAAAGGGACAGGGATTCCATGGGGAGCTGTTTTTT
TRBV15	16	NA	NA	TRBJ2-7	CATSRTAELRPPRQYF	TGTGCCACCAGCAGAACTGCGGAGCTTCGCCCCCCTAGGCAGTACTTC
TRBV30	12	NA	NA	TRBJ2-7	CAWSRESYEQYF	TGTGCCTGGTCCAGGGAATCCTACGAGCAGTACTTC
TRBV5-4	17	NA	few	TRBJ2-3	CASSQDPVLESTDTQYF	TGTGCCAGCAGCCAAGATCCTGTACTCGAGAGCACAGATACGCAGTATTTT
TRBV14	13	NA	few	TRBJ1-2	CASSQDFGYGYTF	TGTGCCAGCAGCCAAGATTTCGGCTATGGCTACACCTTC
TRBV5-1	15	NA	few	TRBJ1-5	CASRPRPVENQPQHF	TGCGCCAGCAGACCTAGACCGGTAGAGAATCAGCCCCAGCATTTT
TRBV7-2	16	TRBD2	NA	TRBJ2-1	CASSLDRTSGYNEQFF	TGTGCCAGCAGCTTAGACCGGACTAGCGGATACAATGAGCAGTTCTTC
TRBV7-3	13	NA	few	TRBJ2-5	CASGARKEETQYF	TGTGCCAGCGGAGCGAGGAAGGAGGAGACCCAGTACTTC
TRBV11-1	17	TRBD2	NA	TRBJ2-7	CASSLRLAGGLYSEQYF	TGTGCCAGCAGCTTACGACTAGCGGGAGGGCTTTACAGCGAGCAGTACTTC
TRBV9	14	NA	NA	TRBJ2-1	CASSETPNGQTLFF	TGTGCCAGCAGCGAGACCCCCAACGGACAGACGCTGTTCTTC
TRBV5-6	15	NA	few	TRBJ1-5	CASSLVRAGNQPQHF	TGTGCCAGCAGCTTGGTCAGGGCGGGTAATCAGCCCCAGCATTTT
TRBV7-9	15	TRBD1	NA	TRBJ2-5	CASSYGDSVRETQYF	TGTGCCAGCAGCTACGGGGACAGCGTCCGAGAGACCCAGTACTTC